The rows below give T cell receptor beta chains drawn from one sample of a study of sequential checkpoint blockade in melanoma. Assay: immunoSEQ multiplex PCR; the TCRdb copy retains only in-frame clones and omits some. The repertoire includes about 13,000 clones, roughly 86% of them detected once, and about a quarter sits in the top ten. Material: CD8+ T cells sorted from blood (inferred from file names), obtained from a patient given nivolumab and ipilimumab in sequence. The receptors were sampled from a human donor with melanoma. Each CDR3 is given with its conserved first and last residue. Each record gives: J gene, V gene, D gene, clone size, CDR3 DNA, CDR3 protein. The D gene is left open where the match is weak. Clone size is shown for a subset of rows, as once, few, many or a class of expanded clone.

TRBJ2-7 | TRBV6-1 | TRBD1 | NA | TGTGCCAGCAGCCGGACAGGGCGCGAGCAGTACTTC | CASSRTGREQYF
TRBJ2-2 | TRBV4-1 | TRBD2 | NA | TGCGCCAGCAGCCCATTAGCGGGAGGGCCCGGGGAGCTGTTTTTT | CASSPLAGGPGELFF
TRBJ2-7 | TRBV7-8 | TRBD2 | once | TGTGCCAGCAGCTTAGCGGGGACTAGCGGGAGAAAGTCCTACGAGCAGTACTTC | CASSLAGTSGRKSYEQYF
TRBJ1-5 | TRBV9 | TRBD1 | NA | TGTGCCAGCAGCCCAGGACAGGGAGGAATTTACAATCAGCCCCAGCATTTT | CASSPGQGGIYNQPQHF
TRBJ1-4 | TRBV6-6 | NA | NA | TGTGCCAGCAGTTACTCGCGGGGAGGAAATGAAAAACTGTTTTTT | CASSYSRGGNEKLFF
TRBJ2-7 | TRBV19 | TRBD1 | NA | TGTGCCAGTAGTTCCGGACAGGGGGCCTACGAGCAGTACTTC | CASSSGQGAYEQYF
TRBJ2-7 | TRBV9 | TRBD1 | few | TGTGCCAGCAGCGTCGGACAGGGGACCTACGAGCAGTACTTC | CASSVGQGTYEQYF
TRBJ1-4 | TRBV19 | TRBD1 | NA | TGTGCCAGTAGTATTGGACAGGGCCGTGAAAAACTGTTTTTT | CASSIGQGREKLFF
TRBJ1-2 | TRBV6-5 | NA | NA | TGTGCCAGCAGCATGGAACGACAGTATGGCTACACCTTC | CASSMERQYGYTF
TRBJ1-2 | TRBV28 | TRBD1 | NA | TGTGCCAGCAGTTTACCCGAGAGGGGGCGCGTAGGGAGCTGGAACTATGGCTACACCTTC | CASSLPERGRVGSWNYGYTF
TRBJ2-7 | TRBV27 | TRBD2 | NA | TGTGCCAGCAGTTTCACCGGGACTAGCTACGAGCAGTACTTC | CASSFTGTSYEQYF
TRBJ2-2 | TRBV5-1 | TRBD2 | NA | TGCGCCAGCAGCTTCGCTAACCTAGCGGGGGGCACCGGGGAGCTGTTTTTT | CASSFANLAGGTGELFF
TRBJ2-3 | TRBV5-6 | TRBD2 | NA | TGTGCCAGCAGCACAGCGGGACGGATAGGTACAGATACGCAGTATTTT | CASSTAGRIGTDTQYF
TRBJ2-3 | TRBV27 | TRBD2 | NA | TGTGCCAGCAGTTCCCCGACTAGCGGGGAATTCACAGATACGCAGTATTTT | CASSSPTSGEFTDTQYF
TRBJ2-7 | TRBV7-9 | TRBD2 | few | TGTGCCAGCAGCACCCCGGTTGGGGGGGTAAGCTCCTACGAGCAGTACTTC | CASSTPVGGVSSYEQYF
TRBJ1-5 | TRBV5-1 | TRBD1 | once | TGCGCCAGCAGCTTGTTCAGGGGGCTCGATCAGCCCCAGCATTTT | CASSLFRGLDQPQHF
TRBJ2-1 | TRBV7-9 | NA | NA | TGTGCCAGCAGCTTAGGGGGGAGGAGGGCGTTCTTC | CASSLGGRRAFF
TRBJ1-4 | TRBV27 | NA | once | TGTGCCAGCAGTATAACCAGGGGAAGTGAAAAACTGTTTTTT | CASSITRGSEKLFF
TRBJ1-2 | TRBV25-1 | TRBD1 | NA | TGTGCCAGCAGTGAGGGACAGGGGAAGCATGGCTACACCTTC | CASSEGQGKHGYTF
TRBJ1-1 | TRBV27 | NA | once | TGTGCCAGCAGTTTATCGCTCCAGGGTTTAGCTTTCTTT | CASSLSLQGLAFF
TRBJ2-3 | TRBV7-7 | NA | NA | TGTGCCATCAGCGGCAGGGAGGGGGGCCTTAGCACAGATACGCAGTATTTT | CAISGREGGLSTDTQYF
TRBJ1-2 | TRBV2 | TRBD1 | NA | TGTGCCAGCAGTGAAATCAGGGGGGAGTTTGGCTATGGCTACACCTTC | CASSEIRGEFGYGYTF
TRBJ2-5 | TRBV7-9 | NA | NA | TGTGCCAGCAGCCCCCCTAGAAACCAAGAGACCCAGTACTTC | CASSPPRNQETQYF
TRBJ2-1 | TRBV19 | NA | NA | TGTGCCCGACCCCTAGGGGCTCTTCGAGAGCAGTTCTTC | CARPLGALREQFF
TRBJ2-3 | TRBV27 | TRBD2 | NA | TGTGCCAGCAGTTTATCGGCCGGGGGGGCCTTATATACGCAGTATTTT | CASSLSAGGALYTQYF
TRBJ2-7 | TRBV19 | NA | NA | TGTGCCAGTAGTAATCCTGCGGCTAGCTCCTACGAGCAGTACTTC | CASSNPAASSYEQYF
TRBJ2-3 | TRBV5-6 | TRBD2 | NA | TGTGCCAGCAGCATCCCTAGCGGGGGGGCCTGGGATACGCAGTATTTT | CASSIPSGGAWDTQYF
TRBJ1-4 | TRBV5-4 | TRBD1 | NA | TGTGCCAGCAGCTTGGACAGGGGAGATGAAAAACTGTTTTTT | CASSLDRGDEKLFF
TRBJ1-1 | TRBV4-2 | NA | once | TGTGCCAGCAGCCAAGGCAGATCTGAAGCTTTCTTT | CASSQGRSEAFF
TRBJ2-3 | TRBV10-1 | TRBD2 | NA | TGCGCCAGCAGTGAGCTAGCGGGGGGGGGAGATACGCAGTATTTT | CASSELAGGGDTQYF
TRBJ2-7 | TRBV4-1 | NA | NA | TGCGCCAGCAGCCAAGACGGAACAGGGTTTAAGGACGAGCAGTACTTC | CASSQDGTGFKDEQYF
TRBJ2-2 | TRBV7-2 | TRBD1 | NA | TGTGCCAGCAGGCCCGGGACAGCCAACACCGGGGAGCTGTTTTTT | CASRPGTANTGELFF
TRBJ2-7 | TRBV7-8 | NA | NA | TGTGCCAGCAGCTTATCTGACTCGTGGCAGGGGCGCTACGAGCAGTACTTC | CASSLSDSWQGRYEQYF
TRBJ1-4 | TRBV9 | NA | few | TGTGCCAGCAGCGTAGCGGGGCCAGGGAGGGAAAAACTGTTTTTT | CASSVAGPGREKLFF
TRBJ2-4 | TRBV7-3 | NA | NA | TGTGCCAGCAGCTTAGGAGGGCAGGGCGAAAACATTCAGTACTTC | CASSLGGQGENIQYF
TRBJ2-7 | TRBV5-8 | TRBD1 | NA | TGTGCCAGCAGCACCGGGACAGGGGCCTTC | CASSTGTGAF
TRBJ2-1 | TRBV7-9 | NA | NA | TGTGCCAGCAGCTTCCCCTTTTACAATGAGCAGTTCTTC | CASSFPFYNEQFF
TRBJ2-7 | TRBV9 | TRBD2 | NA | TGTGCCAGCGGGCCCGGGGGGTACGAGCAGTACTTC | CASGPGGYEQYF
TRBJ2-7 | TRBV7-9 | TRBD2 | few | TGTGCCAGCAGCCCCCGTAGCGGGGGCTCCGCCTACGAGCAGTACTTC | CASSPRSGGSAYEQYF
TRBJ1-5 | TRBV27 | NA | NA | TGTGCCAGCAGTTTATCTCGGCGGGCGGCTCAGCCCCAGCATTTT | CASSLSRRAAQPQHF
TRBJ2-7 | TRBV6-5 | NA | NA | TGTGCCAGCAGCTCGACAGTGTCTTCCTACGAGCAGTACTTC | CASSSTVSSYEQYF